The 3 T cell receptor beta chains below come from one sample, sequenced in a study of blood T cell repertoires in COVID-19. The table came from immunoSEQ multiplex PCR; TCRdb's copy has only in-frame clones and leaves some out. The table has more than 200,000 clones, about 87% seen once; the top ten hold roughly 1.6%. Sequenced material: PBMCs or T cells enriched from blood (not recorded which). The receptor source for this set is a woman between 45 and 65 years old who had recovered from COVID-19.

This chain links TRBV7-9 with TRBJ1-1; maybe TRBD1 (6 bases). CDR3 length: 12 amino acids. Germline lookup yields CDR1 SEHNR and CDR2 FQNEAQ (reference sequence). Trimming cost V 6 bases and J 9 bases, with 14 bases left between them. The CDR3, as DNA: TGTGCCAGCAGTTCCGCTGACAGGCAAGCTTTCTTT. This gives the protein CASSSADRQAFF.

The genes are TRBV29-1 and TRBJ2-1; 8 bases agree with TRBD2. The length of the CDR3 is 15 residues. CDR1 is SQVTM and CDR2 is ANQGSEA in the germline V gene. V lost 3 bases and J lost 4; bases outside the gene matches: 8. Here the CDR3 DNA reads TGCAGCGTTGAGGAGGTCTCGGGAGGGTACAATGAGCAGTTCTTC. Its protein product is CSVEEVSGGYNEQFF.

This rearrangement joins TRBV7-3 to TRBJ2-1; unclear D gene. Germline lookup yields CDR1 SGHTA and CDR2 FQGTGA. The CDR3 totals 14 residues. The ends were cut back, 5 bases at V and 2 bases at J, with 10 bases in the middle. The CDR3 protein is CASSPYGPYNEQFF. CDR3 sequence (DNA): TGTGCCAGCAGCCCTTATGGCCCCTACAATGAGCAGTTCTTC.